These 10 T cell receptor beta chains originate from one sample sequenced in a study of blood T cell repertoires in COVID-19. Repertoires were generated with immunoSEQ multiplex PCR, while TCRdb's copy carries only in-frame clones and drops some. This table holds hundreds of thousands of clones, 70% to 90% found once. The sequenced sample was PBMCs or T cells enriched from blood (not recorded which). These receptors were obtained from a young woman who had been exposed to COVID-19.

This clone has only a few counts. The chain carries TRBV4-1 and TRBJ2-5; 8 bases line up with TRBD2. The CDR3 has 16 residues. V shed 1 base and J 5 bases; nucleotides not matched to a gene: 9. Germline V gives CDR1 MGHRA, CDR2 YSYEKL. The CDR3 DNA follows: TGCGCCAGCAGCCAAGTTTCGGGAGGGCCTGGGGAGACCCAGTACTTC. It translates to CASSQVSGGPGETQYF.

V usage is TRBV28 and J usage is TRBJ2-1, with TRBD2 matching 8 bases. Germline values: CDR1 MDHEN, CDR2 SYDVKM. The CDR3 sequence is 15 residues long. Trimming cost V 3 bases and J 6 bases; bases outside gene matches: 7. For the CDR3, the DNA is TGTGCCAGCAGTTTCCCCCTAGCGGGCGCCAATGAGCAGTTCTTC. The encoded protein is CASSFPLAGANEQFF.

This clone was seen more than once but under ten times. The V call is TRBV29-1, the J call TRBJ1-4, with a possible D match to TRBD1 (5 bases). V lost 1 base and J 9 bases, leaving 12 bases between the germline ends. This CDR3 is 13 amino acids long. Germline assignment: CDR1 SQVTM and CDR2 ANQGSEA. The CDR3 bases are TGCAGCGTTGAAGCGGCGAAGGGGAAAAAACTGTTTTTT. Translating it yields CSVEAAKGKKLFF.

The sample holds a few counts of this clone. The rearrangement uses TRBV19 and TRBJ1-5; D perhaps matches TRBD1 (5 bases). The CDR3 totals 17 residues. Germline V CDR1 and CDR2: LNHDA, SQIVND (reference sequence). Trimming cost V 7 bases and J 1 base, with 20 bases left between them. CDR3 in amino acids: CASIMGGTPYSNQPQHF. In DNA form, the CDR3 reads TGTGCCAGTATCATGGGAGGGACCCCTTACAGCAATCAGCCCCAGCATTTT.

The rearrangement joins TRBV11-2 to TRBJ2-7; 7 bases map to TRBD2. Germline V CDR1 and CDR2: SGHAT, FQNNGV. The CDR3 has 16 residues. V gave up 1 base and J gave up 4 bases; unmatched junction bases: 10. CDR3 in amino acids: CASSLGGGEGGYEQYF. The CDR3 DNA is TGTGCCAGCAGCTTAGGGGGGGGAGAAGGAGGGTACGAGCAGTACTTC.

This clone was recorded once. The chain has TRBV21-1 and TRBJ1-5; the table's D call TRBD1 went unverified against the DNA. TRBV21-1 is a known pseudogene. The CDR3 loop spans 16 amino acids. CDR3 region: CASSKVGQAVDQPQHF. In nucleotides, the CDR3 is TGTGCCAGCAGCAAAGTGGGACAGGCGGTTGATCAGCCCCAGCATTTT.

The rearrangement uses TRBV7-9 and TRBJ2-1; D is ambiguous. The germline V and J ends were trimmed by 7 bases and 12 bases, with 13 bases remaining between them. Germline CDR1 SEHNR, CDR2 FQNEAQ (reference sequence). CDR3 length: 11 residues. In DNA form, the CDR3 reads TGTGCCAGCACCGCGGAAGCTGCGCAGTTCTTC. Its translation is CASTAEAAQFF. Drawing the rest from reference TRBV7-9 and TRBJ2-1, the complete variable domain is DTGVSQNPRHKITKRGQNVTFRCDPISEHNRLYWYRQTLGQGPEFLTYFQNEAQLEKSRLLSDRFSAERPKGSFSTLEIQRTEQGDSAMYLCASTAEAAQFFGPGTRLTVL.

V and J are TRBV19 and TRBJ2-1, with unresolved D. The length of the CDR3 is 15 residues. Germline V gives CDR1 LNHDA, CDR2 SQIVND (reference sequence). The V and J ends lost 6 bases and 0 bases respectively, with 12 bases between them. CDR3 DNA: TGTGCCAGTAGGGTGGAAGCTAGCTCCTACAATGAGCAGTTCTTC. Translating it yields CASRVEASSYNEQFF.

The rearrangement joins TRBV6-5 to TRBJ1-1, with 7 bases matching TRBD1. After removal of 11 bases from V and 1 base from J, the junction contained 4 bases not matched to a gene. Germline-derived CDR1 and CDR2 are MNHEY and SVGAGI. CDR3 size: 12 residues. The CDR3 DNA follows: TGTGCCGGACAGGCCCGGAACACTGAAGCTTTCTTT. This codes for CAGQARNTEAFF.

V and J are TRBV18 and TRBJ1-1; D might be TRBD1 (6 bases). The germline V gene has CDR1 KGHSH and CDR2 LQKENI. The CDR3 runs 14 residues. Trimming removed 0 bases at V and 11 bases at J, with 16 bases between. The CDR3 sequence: CASSPPGFGGRAFF. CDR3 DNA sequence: TGTGCCAGCTCACCACCAGGGTTCGGGGGGCGGGCTTTCTTT.